Listed here are 28 T cell receptor beta chains from one sample, sequenced in a study of T cell responses to AZD1222 COVID-19 vaccine. Repertoires were generated with immunoSEQ multiplex PCR, while TCRdb's copy carries only in-frame clones and drops some. Among about 150,000 clones, approximately 86% were seen once, and the ten largest hold over 6%. Here the sequenced sample was peripheral blood, taken after recovery from COVID-19. The receptors were sampled from an adult who had recovered from COVID-19.

The chain couples TRBV6-5 to TRBJ2-3; perhaps D is TRBD1 or TRBD2 (5 bases each). CDR1 is MNHEY, CDR2 SVGAGI, per germline. CDR3 length: 14 amino acids. V lost 6 bases and J lost 4, with 14 bases in between. The CDR3 DNA is TGTGCCAGCAGCCCGGGACCCTATTCAGATACGCAGTATTTT. Translated: CASSPGPYSDTQYF.

J is TRBJ2-1 and V is TRBV19, with D unresolved. The CDR3 contains 12 residues. V gave up 1 base and J gave up 6 bases, with 4 bases separating them. CDR1 LNHDA and CDR2 SQIVND come from the germline V gene (reference sequence). DNA for the CDR3: TGTGCCAGTAGTATAGGAAGCAATGAGCAGTTCTTC. Protein: CASSIGSNEQFF.

This clone has only one observation. The chain recombines TRBV27 with TRBJ2-7, with 11 nucleotides matching TRBD2. The CDR3 is 14 amino acids. Trimming at V came to 4 bases and at J to 6 bases, leaving 5 bases not matched to a gene. The V gene's germline CDR1 is MNHEY and CDR2 SMNVEV (reference sequence). In DNA, the CDR3 is TGTGCCAGCAGTTCACGACTAGCGGGGAGCGAGCAGTACTTC. Encoded protein: CASSSRLAGSEQYF.

This sequence joins TRBV5-6 and TRBJ1-6, with 10 bases aligning to TRBD1. Germline V gene data show CDR1 as SGHDT and CDR2 as YYEEEE. CDR3 size: 17 residues. V lost 4 bases, J lost 6 bases, and 10 bases stayed unmatched. DNA for the CDR3: TGTGCCAGCAGCGGGTGGGGACAGGGGACCCTTAATTCACCCCTCCACTTT. Residues: CASSGWGQGTLNSPLHF.

Regarding this clone: Other DNA sequences of this sample code for an identical CDR3. This chain links TRBV5-1 with TRBJ2-3, with D perhaps matching TRBD1 (5 bases). The CDR3 totals 14 residues. Trimming pared 0 bases from V and 5 bases from J, leaving 10 bases between. In germline, CDR1 is SGHRS, CDR2 YFSETQ. CDR3 loop: CASSLGQGGDTQYF. DNA for the CDR3: TGCGCCAGCAGCTTGGGTCAGGGTGGAGATACGCAGTATTTT.

Written as DNA, the CDR3 is TGTGCCAGCTCATCAACAGGGGGCACAGATACGCAGTATTTT. It specifies CASSSTGGTDTQYF. V and J are TRBV18 and TRBJ2-3, with TRBD1 identical over 7 bases. Germline V gives CDR1 KGHSH, CDR2 LQKENI. V was clipped by 5 bases and J by 1 base; unmatched bases: 3. The CDR3 is 14 residues long.

Comments on this clone: The same CDR3 is also encoded by other DNA sequences in this sample. The chain uses TRBV18 and TRBJ1-1; D gene ambiguous. The germline gives CDR1 KGHSH, CDR2 LQKENI. Trimming cost V 4 bases and J 3 bases, with 9 bases left between them. CDR3 size: 13 residues. The CDR3 here is CASSLEEDTEAFF. The CDR3 DNA reads as TGTGCCAGCTCACTGGAGGAGGACACTGAAGCTTTCTTT.

The chain has TRBV2 and TRBJ1-5; no definite D call. Trimming removed 7 bases at V and 1 base at J, with 11 bases between. The CDR3 extends over 14 amino acids. The germline CDR1 and CDR2 sequences are SNHLY and FYNNEI. The CDR3 protein is CASTLEPSNQPQHF. The CDR3 DNA reads as TGTGCCAGCACCCTAGAACCCAGCAATCAGCCCCAGCATTTT.

This rearrangement joins TRBV5-4 to TRBJ1-2, with 8 bases aligning to TRBD1. The length of the CDR3 is 14 residues. Germline CDR1 and CDR2: SGHNT and YYREEE (reference sequence). The trim removed 4 bases at V and 7 bases at J, leaving 9 bases unmatched. DNA of the CDR3: TGTGCCAGCAGCCTTCCGGACAGGGCGGTTGGCTACACCTTC. It encodes CASSLPDRAVGYTF.

This clone was recorded at least ten times. This chain joins TRBV19 and TRBJ1-2, with 8 bases lining up with TRBD1. The CDR3 is 16 residues long. CDR1 and CDR2 from the germline V gene are LNHDA and SQIVND (reference sequence). V dropped 4 bases and J dropped 6; count of bases not matched to a gene: 13. CDR3 in DNA: TGTGCCAGTAGTAGAACGGAGACAGGGGTTGGACATGGCTACACCTTC. Residues: CASSRTETGVGHGYTF. Full variable domain (missing parts from reference TRBV19 and TRBJ1-2): DGGITQSPKYLFRKEGQNVTLSCEQNLNHDAMYWYRQDPGQGLRLIYYSQIVNDFQKGDIAEGYSVSREKKESFPLTVTSAQKNPTAFYLCASSRTETGVGHGYTFGSGTRLTVV.

This rearrangement joins TRBV6-4 to TRBJ2-7; D could derive from TRBD1 or TRBD2 (9 bases each). Germline V CDR1 and CDR2: MRHNA, SNTAGT. The germline V and J ends were trimmed by 2 bases and 6 bases, with 29 bases remaining between them. CDR3 length: 19 amino acids. Written as DNA, the CDR3 is TGTGCCAGCAGTGACGGGGGACAGGGAGCTAGCGGGAACCAGGGCGAGCAGTACTTC. This gives the protein CASSDGGQGASGNQGEQYF.

This chain joins TRBV14 and TRBJ2-7, with 9 nucleotides matching TRBD1. CDR3 length: 16 amino acids. Germline CDR1 reads SGHDN; CDR2 reads FVKESK. The trim removed 3 bases at V and 7 bases at J, leaving 13 bases unmatched. The CDR3 DNA reads TGTGCCAGCAGCCACCGGACAGGGGTTGGGATCGGTGAGCAGTACTTC. Translated, it gives CASSHRTGVGIGEQYF.

This rearrangement joins TRBV7-3 to TRBJ2-6, with D perhaps TRBD1 (5 bases). Germline CDR1 SGHTA, CDR2 FQGTGA. Trimming took off 5 bases at V and 0 bases at J, with 14 bases between the two ends. CDR3 length: 17 amino acids. The DNA for the CDR3 is TGTGCCAGCAGCCAGAGACAGCGTCTCTCTGGGGCCAACGTCCTGACTTTC. It specifies CASSQRQRLSGANVLTF.

This clone was picked up a small number of times. CDR3 protein: CASSFGNMNTEAFF. In DNA, the CDR3 is TGCGCCAGCAGCTTTGGAAACATGAACACTGAAGCTTTCTTT. The chain has TRBV5-1 and TRBJ1-1, with D unclear. Per germline, CDR1 SGHRS and CDR2 YFSETQ. The CDR3 covers 14 residues. Trimming removed 2 bases from V and 0 bases from J, with 8 bases in between.

The chain couples TRBV9 to TRBJ2-7, with 8 bases fitting TRBD1. The CDR3 is made up of 16 amino acids. V lost 2 bases, J lost 1 base, and 8 bases stayed unmatched. Germline assignment: CDR1 SGDLS and CDR2 YYNGEE. This chain's CDR3 is CASSVIPDRDSYEQYF. For the CDR3, the DNA is TGTGCCAGCAGCGTGATTCCGGACAGGGATTCCTACGAGCAGTACTTC.

The chain joins TRBV19 to TRBJ2-3; tentatively, D is TRBD1 or TRBD2 (5 bases each). Germline values: CDR1 LNHDA, CDR2 SQIVND (reference sequence). The CDR3 covers 16 residues. With 8 bases removed from V and 4 bases from J, the gap between germline ends came to 22 bases. CDR3 coding DNA: TGTGCCAGTGCCGAGGGGAGTACAATGGAGTCAGATACGCAGTATTTT. Encoded protein: CASAEGSTMESDTQYF.

This chain links TRBV11-2 with TRBJ1-1; D may be TRBD1 (6 bases). CDR1 SGHAT and CDR2 FQNNGV come from the germline V gene. The CDR3 has 15 residues. Trimming cost V 5 bases and J 0 bases, with 13 bases left between them. The CDR3 sequence: CASSPGTLMNTEAFF. CDR3 in DNA: TGTGCCAGCAGCCCCGGGACATTAATGAACACTGAAGCTTTCTTT.

This chain joins TRBV7-3 and TRBJ1-6; D gene uncertain. Trimming removed 4 bases at V and 5 bases at J, with 12 bases between. CDR1 and CDR2 from the germline V gene are SGHTA and FQGTGA. The CDR3 spans 15 residues. CDR3 in amino acids: CASSSRPWDNSPLHF. The CDR3 DNA follows: TGTGCCAGCAGCTCCCGTCCCTGGGATAATTCACCCCTCCACTTT.

This clone was recorded only once. The chain is built from TRBV6-6 and TRBJ1-5; 8 bases are shared with TRBD1. V shed 5 bases and J 11 bases; nucleotides not matched to a gene: 8. Germline V CDR1 and CDR2: MNHNY, SVGAGI (reference sequence). The CDR3 loop spans 13 amino acids. CDR3 sequence (DNA): TGTGCCAGCAGTACGACAGGGGTAGCAGCCCAGCATTTT. It translates to CASSTTGVAAQHF.

The chain couples TRBV2 to TRBJ1-2; D remains ambiguous. CDR3 length: 12 residues. Germline values: CDR1 SNHLY, CDR2 FYNNEI. V was pared by 2 bases and J by 8 bases, with 9 bases between. CDR3 residues: CASSEPARGYTF. CDR3 DNA: TGTGCCAGCAGTGAACCTGCGCGGGGCTACACCTTC.

The chain combines TRBV19 with TRBJ2-3, with D perhaps TRBD1 (6 bases). This CDR3 comprises 14 residues. The V end lost 3 bases, the J end lost 1 base, and 8 bases lay between the germline ends. The germline V gene has CDR1 LNHDA and CDR2 SQIVND (reference sequence). The CDR3 sequence is CASSIRTGTDTQYF. In DNA, the CDR3 is TGTGCCAGTAGTATTCGGACAGGCACAGATACGCAGTATTTT.

The genes are TRBV28 and TRBJ1-2; perhaps TRBD1 as D (6 bases). V was cut by 2 bases and J by 4 bases, with 11 bases left in between. Germline V gene lookup returns CDR1 MDHEN and CDR2 SYDVKM. The CDR3 runs to 14 residues. CDR3: CASSLNREGYGYTF. Here the CDR3 DNA reads TGTGCCAGCAGTTTAAACAGGGAGGGCTATGGCTACACCTTC.

The chain employs TRBV5-1 and TRBJ2-7; D is perhaps TRBD1 (6 bases). V was cut by 5 bases and J by 6 bases, with 21 bases left in between. The CDR3 length is 15 residues. Germline values: CDR1 SGHRS, CDR2 YFSETQ. CDR3 DNA: TGCGCCAGCAGATCTGGGATCACAGGGAGCTCCGAGCAGTACTTC. As protein: CASRSGITGSSEQYF.

The chain has TRBV5-1 and TRBJ2-7, with D possibly matching TRBD1 (5 bases). This CDR3 region has 13 residues. Trimming removed 2 bases at V and 6 bases at J, with 12 bases between. Germline V lookup: CDR1 SGHRS, CDR2 YFSETQ. The CDR3 nucleotides are TGCGCCAGCAGCTTTCGGCCAGGGCTCGAGCAGTACTTC. This encodes CASSFRPGLEQYF.

The chain links TRBV12-5 to TRBJ1-4, with a weak D call TRBD1 (5 bases). Germline CDR1 and CDR2: LGHNT and FRNRAP. V was trimmed by 0 bases and J by 4 bases, leaving 12 bases between them. The CDR3 covers 16 residues. CDR3 coding DNA: TGTGCTAGTGGTTTGGTACCGGACATGCTTAATGAAAAACTGTTTTTT. Translation: CASGLVPDMLNEKLFF.

The gene calls are TRBV28 and TRBJ2-5, with TRBD2 matching over 14 bases. In germline, CDR1 is MDHEN, CDR2 SYDVKM. The ends lost 6 bases at V and 4 bases at J; junction bases unmatched: 13. The CDR3 extends over 18 amino acids. CDR3 nucleotides: TGTGCCAGCAGCCCTGTCCCAAGACTAGCGGGAGGGGGAGAGACCCAGTACTTC. Translating it yields CASSPVPRLAGGGETQYF.

The V call is TRBV5-4, the J call TRBJ2-7; D unclear. CDR3 length equals 14 residues. With 0 bases removed from V and 3 bases from J, the gap between germline ends came to 10 bases. The germline V gene has CDR1 SGHNT and CDR2 YYREEE (reference sequence). The CDR3 sequence is CASSLAGDYYEQYF. In nucleotides, the CDR3 is TGTGCCAGCAGCTTGGCAGGAGATTACTACGAGCAGTACTTC.

The chain carries TRBV4-2 and TRBJ1-3, with 11 nucleotides matching TRBD1. CDR1 and CDR2 (germline): LGHNA, YNFKEQ. The CDR3 has 17 amino acids. V shed 0 bases, J shed 4 bases, and the junction held 5 bases outside the gene matches. The CDR3 sequence is CASSQDGTGGLGNTIYF. The DNA for the CDR3 is TGTGCCAGCAGCCAAGATGGGACAGGGGGTTTGGGAAACACCATATATTTT.